This entry lists 26 T cell receptor beta chains sequenced from one sample in a study of shared clonotypes between healthy human individuals. The data were produced by immunoSEQ multiplex PCR, yet TCRdb's version contains in-frame clones alone and is incomplete. The table has roughly 2.5 million clones, more than 80% seen once. Sample: naive CD4+ T cells sorted from blood. This sample's subset: CD45RA+ positively selected. Receptor source: a man between 18 and 29 years old in good health.

This chain joins TRBV5-1 and TRBJ2-7; D gene ambiguous. The CDR3 is made up of 13 amino acids. V was trimmed by 2 bases and J by 3 bases, leaving 9 bases between them. Per germline, CDR1 SGHRS and CDR2 YFSETQ. CDR3 residues: CASSFPDRYEQYF. DNA for the CDR3: TGCGCCAGCAGCTTTCCGGATCGCTACGAGCAGTACTTC.

CDR3 sequence: CASSLGGTSVYEQYF. As DNA, the CDR3 is TGTGCCAGCAGCTTAGGCGGGACTAGCGTCTACGAGCAGTACTTC. The chain employs TRBV7-2 and TRBJ2-7, with 10 bases aligning to TRBD2. V lost 1 base, J lost 3 bases, and 3 bases stayed unmatched. The CDR3 has 15 amino acids. CDR1 and CDR2 from the germline V gene are SGHTA and FQGNSA. Using reference TRBV7-2 and TRBJ2-7 for the parts outside the CDR3, the full variable domain is GAGVSQSPSNKVTEKGKDVELRCDPISGHTALYWYRQSLGQGLEFLIYFQGNSAPDKSGLPSDRFSAERTGGSVSTLTIQRTQQEDSAVYLCASSLGGTSVYEQYFGPGTRLTVT.

V and J are TRBV4-1 and TRBJ2-7; D uncertain. This CDR3 has 15 amino acids. Looked up from germline, CDR1 is MGHRA and CDR2 is YSYEKL. V was shortened by 3 bases and J by 2 bases, with 14 bases between the two germline ends. CDR3 sequence (DNA): TGCGCCAGCAGCCAGTCGACTTCTCTAGCCTACGAGCAGTACTTC. Translation: CASSQSTSLAYEQYF.

This rearrangement joins TRBV4-2 to TRBJ1-2, with TRBD1 matching 8 bases. With V trimmed by 4 bases and J by 2 bases, 3 bases remained unmatched. The CDR3 length is 14 residues. The V gene's germline CDR1 is LGHNA and CDR2 YNFKEQ. This CDR3 is CASSPDRGNYGYTF. In DNA form, the CDR3 reads TGTGCCAGCAGCCCTGACAGGGGAAACTATGGCTACACCTTC.

This chain links TRBV4-1 with TRBJ2-3; 7 nucleotides line up with TRBD1. The germline gives CDR1 MGHRA, CDR2 YSYEKL. Unmatched junction bases numbered 8, after V lost 1 base and J lost 7 bases. CDR3 length: 15 amino acids. CDR3 nucleotide sequence: TGCGCCAGCAGCCAAGGAGACAGGGTCACTAATACGCAGTATTTT. Amino acids: CASSQGDRVTNTQYF.

This chain joins TRBV6-5 and TRBJ2-3; TRBD2 aligns across 9 bases. CDR1 and CDR2 (germline): MNHEY, SVGAGI. With 6 bases clipped from V and 0 bases from J, the junction kept 4 bases outside the gene matches. The CDR3 runs to 15 residues. CDR3 amino acids: CASRWAGGSTDTQYF. Written as DNA, the CDR3 is TGTGCCAGCAGGTGGGCGGGGGGGAGCACAGATACGCAGTATTTT.

The chain has TRBV5-1 and TRBJ2-7; 7 positions match TRBD1. The CDR3 is 15 amino acids. Germline CDR1 reads SGHRS; CDR2 reads YFSETQ. Trimming took 0 bases from V and 2 from J; bases not matched to a gene: 5. The CDR3 region is CASSLVRTGTYEQYF. The CDR3 region has the DNA TGCGCCAGCAGCTTGGTTAGGACAGGCACCTACGAGCAGTACTTC.

Regarding this clone: Other nucleotide sequences in the sample specify the same CDR3. The rearrangement joins TRBV18 to TRBJ2-3; unclear D gene. The V gene's germline CDR1 is KGHSH and CDR2 LQKENI. Between the trimmed V and J ends, which lost 0 bases and 2 bases, there was a span of 6 bases. The CDR3 consists of 14 residues. The CDR3 spells CASSPPSITDTQYF. As DNA, the CDR3 is TGTGCCAGCTCACCACCAAGCATCACAGATACGCAGTATTTT.

This clone was found a few times. V is TRBV5-4 and J is TRBJ1-2; D call uncertain. Germline V gene data show CDR1 as SGHNT and CDR2 as YYREEE (reference sequence). Deletions cut 0 bases from V and 8 bases from J, with 8 bases between. The CDR3 spans 12 residues. DNA for the CDR3: TGTGCCAGCAGCTTGGTTCAGGCGGGCTACACCTTC. As protein: CASSLVQAGYTF.

The chain has TRBV28 and TRBJ1-6; 10 bases line up with TRBD1. Germline CDR1 reads MDHEN; CDR2 reads SYDVKM. The CDR3 has 15 residues. V trimming: 2 bases; J trimming: 12 bases; junction bases outside the gene matches: 7. CDR3 coding DNA: TGTGCCAGCAGTTTACCGGGACAGGGGCGGGGACCCCTCCACTTT. It codes for CASSLPGQGRGPLHF.

V usage is TRBV5-8 and J usage is TRBJ1-5; 9 bases fit TRBD1. Germline CDR1 and CDR2: SGHTS and YDEGEE. The CDR3 runs to 15 residues. The V segment lost 1 base and the J segment 4 bases; nucleotides outside the gene matches: 3. CDR3 loop: CASSLSGTGNQPQHF. Written as DNA, the CDR3 is TGTGCCAGCAGCTTGAGTGGGACAGGGAATCAGCCCCAGCATTTT.

This sequence joins TRBV7-9 and TRBJ1-6; TRBD1 is a possible D gene (6 bases). V was pared by 5 bases and J by 0 bases, with 14 bases between. The CDR3 consists of 17 residues. Per the germline V gene, CDR1 is SEHNR and CDR2 is FQNEAQ (reference sequence). The CDR3 is CASSPLSRGSYNSPLHF. Written as DNA, the CDR3 is TGTGCCAGCAGCCCCCTTTCCAGGGGCTCCTATAATTCACCCCTCCACTTT.

This clone was observed a single time. The rearrangement joins TRBV29-1 to TRBJ1-1; no definite D call. Germline CDR1 SQVTM, CDR2 ANQGSEA. V was cut by 4 bases and J by 2 bases, with 11 bases left in between. The CDR3 loop spans 13 amino acids. For the CDR3, the DNA is TGCAGCGTTGTCCGGGCTTTCAACACTGAAGCTTTCTTT. The encoded protein is CSVVRAFNTEAFF.

This chain uses TRBV10-3 with TRBJ1-5, with a weak D call TRBD1 (6 bases). Trimming left V 6 bases short and J 2 bases short, with 11 bases between. Germline lookup yields CDR1 ENHRY and CDR2 SYGVKD. There are 14 residues in the CDR3. CDR3 DNA sequence: TGTGCCATCAGGCAGGGGCCTGGCAATCAGCCCCAGCATTTT. Translated: CAIRQGPGNQPQHF.

The CDR3 spells CASGLQPLGGGNTGELFF. CDR3 sequence (DNA): TGTGCTAGTGGTTTGCAACCACTAGGCGGGGGGAACACCGGGGAGCTGTTTTTT. The rearrangement uses TRBV12-5 and TRBJ2-2; TRBD2 matches at 7 bases. The germline V gene encodes CDR1 LGHNT and CDR2 FRNRAP. This CDR3 region has 18 residues. V gave up 2 bases and J gave up 1 base; unmatched junction bases: 10.

This chain uses TRBV27 with TRBJ1-4; unclear D gene. From germline, CDR1 is MNHEY and CDR2 SMNVEV (reference sequence). Trimming cost V 6 bases and J 8 bases, with 19 bases left between them. CDR3 size: 15 residues. CDR3 in amino acids: CASSPTGREGEKLFF. DNA for the CDR3: TGTGCCAGCAGCCCCACCGGACGGGAGGGAGAAAAACTGTTTTTT.

This clone appeared once. The chain uses TRBV4-1 and TRBJ1-3, with TRBD1 matching 8 bases. This CDR3 comprises 16 residues. Germline loops: CDR1 MGHRA, CDR2 YSYEKL. J lost 2 bases, V lost 4 bases, and 7 bases had no gene match. The CDR3 reads CASSRIQGAAGNTIYF. CDR3 in DNA: TGCGCCAGCAGCCGAATCCAGGGGGCAGCTGGAAACACCATATATTTT.

As regards this clone: Other nucleotide sequences from this sample produce the same CDR3. The J gene is TRBJ2-6, the V gene TRBV5-1, with D hard to call. Germline CDR1 reads SGHRS; CDR2 reads YFSETQ. The CDR3 is 14 residues long. Trimming removed 0 bases from V and 4 bases from J, with 5 bases in between. Written as DNA, the CDR3 is TGCGCCAGCAGCTTGGCCTCGGGGGCCAACGTCCTGACTTTC. This sequence encodes CASSLASGANVLTF.

V is TRBV6-6 and J is TRBJ1-5, with D maybe TRBD1 (6 bases). Germline-derived CDR1 and CDR2 are MNHNY and SVGAGI (reference sequence). The CDR3 totals 14 residues. Trimming stripped 5 bases from V and 0 bases from J, with 8 bases between. This chain's CDR3 is CASSDRYSNQPQHF. The CDR3 nucleotides are TGTGCCAGCAGTGACAGGTATAGCAATCAGCCCCAGCATTTT.

This sequence joins TRBV16 and TRBJ1-1; a possible D gene is TRBD1 (5 bases). The CDR3 runs 15 residues. CDR1 is KGHSY, CDR2 FQNENV, per germline. With 0 bases removed from V and 2 bases from J, the gap between germline ends came to 10 bases. CDR3 sequence (DNA): TGTGCCAGCAGCCAATCACGGCAGGGCAACACTGAAGCTTTCTTT. It translates to CASSQSRQGNTEAFF.

This clone was detected only once. V usage is TRBV7-9 and J usage is TRBJ1-6; D remains unclear. Germline CDR1 reads SEHNR; CDR2 reads FQNEAQ (reference sequence). Between the trimmed V and J ends, which lost 10 bases and 7 bases, there was a span of 20 bases. This CDR3 is built from 15 residues. CDR3 nucleotide sequence: TGTGCCATCTCGGCCTCCTTTTCCCACAATTCACCCCTCCACTTT. Protein product: CAISASFSHNSPLHF.

The chain recombines TRBV5-4 with TRBJ2-1, with TRBD1 matching 8 bases. The CDR3 runs to 15 residues. Germline V gene data show CDR1 as SGHNT and CDR2 as YYREEE (reference sequence). V trimming: 4 bases; J trimming: 4 bases; junction bases outside the gene matches: 7. CDR3 nucleotide sequence: TGTGCCAGCAGCCCCCCGGGACAGGCTTACAATGAGCAGTTCTTC. This encodes CASSPPGQAYNEQFF.

About this clone itself: Other DNA sequences of this sample code for an identical CDR3. The rearrangement joins TRBV5-4 to TRBJ2-6, with D maybe TRBD1 (5 bases). CDR1 and CDR2 (germline): SGHNT, YYREEE (reference sequence). Trimming removed 4 bases from V and 1 base from J, with 9 bases in between. The length of the CDR3 is 15 residues. Here the CDR3 reads CASSLQGSGANVLTF. CDR3 in DNA: TGTGCCAGCAGCCTCCAGGGATCTGGGGCCAACGTCCTGACTTTC.

The V call is TRBV15, the J call TRBJ1-2; TRBD1 matches at 7 bases. J was trimmed by 4 bases and V by 8 bases; bases with no gene match: 4. The length of the CDR3 is 12 residues. Per germline, CDR1 LNHNV and CDR2 YYDKDF (reference sequence). CDR3: CATGDRTYGYTF. The CDR3 DNA sequence: TGTGCCACCGGGGACAGAACCTATGGCTACACCTTC.

To note about this clone: The same CDR3 also results from other DNA sequences found in this sample. The V and J genes are TRBV10-1 and TRBJ1-1, with D perhaps TRBD1 (6 bases). Trimming removed 0 bases from V and 5 bases from J, with 10 bases in between. The CDR3 loop spans 14 amino acids. Looked up from germline, CDR1 is WNHNN and CDR2 is SYGVQD (reference sequence). The CDR3 DNA reads as TGCGCCAGCAGTGAGTCTGGTAGGGGGACTGAAGCTTTCTTT. This codes for CASSESGRGTEAFF.

This clone was seen only a few times. The V gene is TRBV21-1, the J gene TRBJ1-5; the table's D call of TRBD1 was not tested on the DNA. TRBV21-1 counts as a pseudogene. There are 14 residues in the CDR3. CDR3 DNA sequence: TGTGCCAGCAACCAGGACAGGAGCAATCAGCCCCAGCATTTT. It encodes CASNQDRSNQPQHF.